This T cell receptor (beta chain) was found in a study of T cell responses to AZD1222 COVID-19 vaccine. Findings of the study overall: CD4 TCRs covered the whole spike, strongest at regions 160-218 and 743-854.

On this clone: Its specificity is unknown.

The V gene's germline CDR1 is LGHDT and CDR2 YNNKEL (reference sequence). The CDR3 loop spans 17 amino acids. The germline V and J ends were trimmed by 4 bases and 2 bases, with 18 bases remaining between them. Repertoires were generated with immunoSEQ multiplex PCR, while TCRdb's copy carries only in-frame clones and drops some. The data show tens of thousands of clones, with about 81% seen just once and 27% held by the top ten. The chain is built from TRBV3-1 (or the pseudogene TRBV3-2) and TRBJ1-3; D might be TRBD1 (6 bases). The sample in question was peripheral blood, obtained on day 0 of AZD1222 vaccination. The receptor comes from an adult in good health. The DNA of the CDR3 is TGTGCCAGCAGCCTTTTTCGGGGGCGGGGGACTGGAAACACCATATATTTT. This translates into CASSLFRGRGTGNTIYF.